This is a list of T cell receptor beta chains from one sample in a study of cytotoxic CD8 clonotypes in ibrutinib-treated CLL. Profiled with immunoSEQ multiplex PCR; TCRdb holds only in-frame clones, not every one. The sample consists of about 130,000 clones, about 76% of them appearing once. Sample: PBMCs, taken after 24 months of ibrutinib treatment. These receptor sequences come from a human donor with chronic lymphocytic leukemia. The CDR3 runs from the conserved cysteine through the conserved F or W. The D gene is left open where the match is weak. Rows give clone size only sometimes, using once, few, many, or a class for an expanded clone.

D,V,J,size,DNA,CDR3
TRBD1,TRBV5-1,TRBJ2-7,.,TGCGCCAGCAGCCCGGACAGGGGCACCACCTACGAGCAGTACTTC,CASSPDRGTTYEQYF
.,TRBV18,TRBJ2-3,.,TGTGCCAGCTCACCCGGACCAGGGCCCCCGCAGTATTTT,CASSPGPGPPQYF
.,TRBV9,TRBJ1-1,.,TGTGCCAGCAGCGTAGCGGCAGACCGTACTGAAGCTTTCTTT,CASSVAADRTEAFF
.,TRBV10-3,TRBJ2-5,.,TGTGCCATCAGTGGCCCCCGGGAGACCCAGTACTTC,CAISGPRETQYF
.,TRBV5-6,TRBJ2-6,.,TGTGCCAGCAGCTTTATGACAGGAGGGGCTGGGGCCAACGTCCTGACTTTC,CASSFMTGGAGANVLTF
.,TRBV6-5,TRBJ2-7,.,TGTGCCAGCAGTACCCACCGGGACGGGACCTACGAGCAGTACTTC,CASSTHRDGTYEQYF
.,TRBV11-2,TRBJ2-4,.,TGTGCCAGCAGCTTAGGCCCGACTTGGGTGGCCAAAAACATTCAGTACTTC,CASSLGPTWVAKNIQYF
.,TRBV7-2,TRBJ2-5,.,TGTGCCAGCAGCTTAGTGGGCAGGGGAGAGACCCAGTACTTC,CASSLVGRGETQYF
.,TRBV6-1,TRBJ2-7,many,TGTGCCAGCAGTGAAGGGGGACTTTACGAGCAGTACTTC,CASSEGGLYEQYF
.,TRBV5-1,TRBJ1-1,.,TGCGCCAGCAGCTTGCCGGGTGTCACTGAAGCTTTCTTT,CASSLPGVTEAFF
TRBD1,TRBV19,TRBJ2-5,.,TGTGCCAGTAGTATAGAACACAGGGGGACCCAGTACTTC,CASSIEHRGTQYF
TRBD1,TRBV5-4,TRBJ1-1,.,TGTGCCAGCAGCGGAAACAGGGGAGTGGCTTTCTTT,CASSGNRGVAFF
.,TRBV30,TRBJ1-2,.,TGTGCCTGGAGTGTTTGGGGGTCAGCTAACTATGGCTACACCTTC,CAWSVWGSANYGYTF
TRBD2,TRBV25-1,TRBJ2-5,.,TGTGCCAGCAGTATCACTAGCGGGGGGGCCGGGGAGACCCAGTACTTC,CASSITSGGAGETQYF
TRBD2,TRBV5-4,TRBJ2-7,once,TGTGCCAGCAGCTTGGGGGGCATAGCGGGAGGGCAAACTTACGAGCAGTACTTC,CASSLGGIAGGQTYEQYF
TRBD2,TRBV11-2,TRBJ2-3,.,TGTGCCAGCAGCCCGGGAAGCGGGGAGACAGATACGCAGTATTTT,CASSPGSGETDTQYF
.,TRBV4-2,TRBJ2-3,.,TGTGCCAGCAGCCGGGGGGAGGCGAGCACAGATACGCAGTATTTT,CASSRGEASTDTQYF
.,TRBV9,TRBJ2-1,many,TGTGCCAGCAGCGTAGCTGGGTACAATGAGCAGTTCTTC,CASSVAGYNEQFF
.,TRBV7-2,TRBJ1-5,.,TGTGCCAGCAGCGGGCTTGGGGAGCAGCCCCAGCATTTT,CASSGLGEQPQHF
TRBD2,TRBV11-2,TRBJ2-1,.,TGTGCCAGCACCATCGGGGGGGCTTTGGATGAGCAGTTCTTC,CASTIGGALDEQFF
.,TRBV7-9,TRBJ2-7,.,TGTGCCAGCAGCTTAGTGGGGACAACCTACGAGCAGTACTTC,CASSLVGTTYEQYF
.,TRBV10-3,TRBJ2-3,.,TGTGCCATCAGCACCCCAACAGGGGATACGCAGTATTTT,CAISTPTGDTQYF
.,TRBV6-1,TRBJ2-5,once,TGTGCCAGCAGTGAAGTAACGGAGACCCAGTACTTC,CASSEVTETQYF
.,TRBV6-5,TRBJ2-6,.,TGTGCCAGCAGTGCCCCGGGGGCCGGGGCCAACGTCCTGACTTTC,CASSAPGAGANVLTF
TRBD1,TRBV30,TRBJ2-5,.,TGTGCCTGGAGGGGGGGACAGGGTAGACAAGAGACCCAGTACTTC,CAWRGGQGRQETQYF
.,TRBV7-3,TRBJ2-7,.,TGTGCCAGCAGCTCCCTGGAGGTTTCCTACGAGCAGTACTTC,CASSSLEVSYEQYF
.,TRBV29-1,TRBJ1-1,once,TGCAGCGGGGCGGGACGGCAGAACACTGAAGCTTTCTTT,CSGAGRQNTEAFF